These 2 T cell receptor beta chains came from one sample sequenced in a study of control samples from healthy donors and cancer patients. The table came from immunoSEQ multiplex PCR; TCRdb's copy has only in-frame clones and leaves some out. This sample has some 22,000 clones; 80% to 90% occur once, and the top ten carry roughly 25%. The specimen was PBMCs. The receptors come from a man in his sixties with colorectal cancer.

The chain joins TRBV12-3 or TRBV12-4 to TRBJ1-1; D remains ambiguous. This CDR3 has 12 residues. Trimming removed 3 bases at V and 4 bases at J, with 6 bases between. DNA of the CDR3: TGTGCCAGCAGTTTCGGGAGCACTGAAGCTTTCTTT. It specifies CASSFGSTEAFF.

The chain combines TRBV20-1 with TRBJ1-6; 9 bases line up with TRBD1. The CDR3 sequence is 13 residues long. Per germline, CDR1 DFQATT and CDR2 SNEGSKA (reference sequence). The V gene end was trimmed by 3 bases and the J gene end by 8 bases; junction bases not matched to a gene: 2. The CDR3, as DNA: TGCAGTGCTAGTAGACAGGGGGATTCACCCCTCCACTTT. Translation gives CSASRQGDSPLHF.